This T cell receptor (beta chain) was identified during a study of patients and donors after allogeneic stem cell transplantation. The V gene lost 3 bases and the J gene lost 6 bases, with 18 bases spanning the gap. The CDR3 is made up of 15 amino acids. Germline V gene lookup returns CDR1 MNHEY and CDR2 SVGAGI. This clonotype has just a few counts. Via MiXCR, TCRdb re-called the RT-PCR reads, giving one row per CDR3 protein. The sample includes 390,000 or so distinct CDR3 sequences, 16% of them seen just once. The chain uses TRBV6-5 and TRBJ2-7, with D hard to call. This receptor was identified in a human donor who was either an allogeneic HSCT recipient or a stem cell or donor lymphocyte infusion donor (not recorded which). It is not recorded whose cells these are; they may come from a transplant donor. The source material was blood, either unsorted or a sorted T cell fraction (not recorded which). CDR3 DNA: TGTGCCAGCAGTTATTCCCCTCTGTCTGGAGTCGAGCAGTACTTC. This encodes CASSYSPLSGVEQYF.